These 14 T cell receptor beta chains were all obtained from the same sample, sequenced in a study of cytomegalovirus exposure and HLA in healthy donors. PCR was performed using 60 Vbeta and 13 Jbeta primers. Libraries were prepared by immunoSEQ multiplex PCR; TCRdb keeps only in-frame clonotypes and omits some of them. The sample records around 130,000 clones, 75% to 90% being singletons. Sequencing input: PBMCs. Source of these receptors: a male donor in good health and CMV-seronegative.

V is TRBV6-1 and J is TRBJ1-2; 8 nucleotides line up with TRBD1. CDR1 and CDR2 from the germline V gene are MNHNS and SASEGT. The CDR3 extends over 15 amino acids. The V and J ends lost 6 bases and 0 bases, in that order; junction bases with no gene match: 6. In DNA form, the CDR3 reads TGTGCCAGCAGCCATGACAGGGGAGCTAACTATGGCTACACCTTC. It translates to CASSHDRGANYGYTF.

The chain has TRBV4-3 and TRBJ1-4; D gene ambiguous. The ends were cut back, 1 base at V and 2 bases at J, with 23 bases in the middle. In germline, CDR1 is LGHNA, CDR2 YSLEER. This CDR3 has 20 residues. DNA for the CDR3: TGCGCCAGCAGCCAAGGGTGGGCCCGACGCAACCTGCATACTAATGAAAAACTGTTTTTT. Its protein is CASSQGWARRNLHTNEKLFF.

The sample holds a few counts of this clone. This chain connects TRBV6-6 to TRBJ2-7, with 9 positions matching TRBD1. After removal of 5 bases from V and 12 bases from J, the junction contained 8 bases not matched to a gene. The CDR3 covers 12 residues. Germline-derived CDR1 and CDR2 are MNHNY and SVGAGI (reference sequence). The CDR3 coding sequence is TGTGCCAGCAGTGTGGACAGGGGTTCGTCGTACTTC. It translates to CASSVDRGSSYF.

The gene calls are TRBV5-1 and TRBJ2-1; maybe TRBD1 (6 bases). CDR3 length: 16 amino acids. V gave up 4 bases and J gave up 4 bases, with 18 bases separating them. Germline V gene data show CDR1 as SGHRS and CDR2 as YFSETQ. DNA of the CDR3: TGCGCCAGCAGCCTCAACCCCTCGGACAGTTACAATGAGCAGTTCTTC. Protein: CASSLNPSDSYNEQFF. Full variable domain (missing parts from reference TRBV5-1 and TRBJ2-1): KAGVTQTPRYLIKTRGQQVTLSCSPISGHRSVSWYQQTPGQGLQFLFEYFSETQRNKGNFPGRFSGRQFSNSRSEMNVSTLELGDSALYLCASSLNPSDSYNEQFFGPGTRLTVL.

The chain uses TRBV21-1 and TRBJ1-2; the D call of TRBD1 is as the table states it, not checked on the DNA. TRBV21-1 is a pseudogene segment. The CDR3 length is 15 residues. The chain's CDR3 is CASSISGPSNYGYTF. The CDR3 coding sequence is TGTGCCAGCAGCATATCAGGGCCATCTAACTATGGCTACACCTTC.

The chain is built from TRBV5-1 and TRBJ2-7; D gene ambiguous. Deletions cut 0 bases from V and 0 bases from J, with 7 bases between. The CDR3 consists of 14 residues. Germline assignment: CDR1 SGHRS and CDR2 YFSETQ. CDR3 region: CASSLGPSSYEQYF. The DNA of the CDR3 is TGCGCCAGCAGCTTGGGCCCGAGCTCCTACGAGCAGTACTTC.

The rearrangement uses TRBV4-1 and TRBJ2-5; 9 bases are a match to TRBD1. This CDR3 spans 17 amino acids. Germline V gene sequence: CDR1 MGHRA, CDR2 YSYEKL. The J segment lost 3 bases and the V segment lost 2 bases, leaving 10 bases of the junction unmatched. The CDR3 sequence: CASSQPGQGRSKETQYF. The CDR3 DNA follows: TGCGCCAGCAGCCAACCCGGACAGGGGAGATCAAAAGAGACCCAGTACTTC.

The chain joins TRBV28 to TRBJ2-5, with TRBD2 matching over 16 bases. Looked up from germline, CDR1 is MDHEN and CDR2 is SYDVKM. The CDR3 has 18 residues. Trimming cost V 2 bases and J 10 bases; bases outside gene matches: 13. CDR3 region: CASSLSSPGLAGGRVQYF. In DNA, the CDR3 is TGTGCCAGCAGTTTAAGTTCCCCGGGACTAGCGGGGGGGCGTGTCCAGTACTTC.

The rearrangement links TRBV28 to TRBJ2-3, with TRBD2 identical over 10 bases. CDR3 length: 18 residues. The junction had 12 bases not matched to a gene; V was cut back by 4 bases and J by 2 bases. CDR1 and CDR2 (germline): MDHEN, SYDVKM. The CDR3 DNA reads TGTGCCAGCAGTTCCCGATTAGCGGGGGGCCCCCCCACAGATACGCAGTATTTT. Amino acids: CASSSRLAGGPPTDTQYF.

About this clone itself: One end of the junction varies from germline; a read error may be responsible. The V gene is TRBV7-9, the J gene TRBJ1-1; possible D gene TRBD1, 5 bases. Looked up from germline, CDR1 is SEHNR and CDR2 is FQNEAQ (reference sequence). CDR3 size: 16 residues. The chain's CDR3 is CSSSLRTGGDGTEAFF. CDR3 in DNA: TGTTCCAGCAGCTTACGGACCGGGGGGGACGGCACTGAAGCTTTCTTT.

This clone was picked up many times. This chain joins TRBV28 and TRBJ2-3, with unresolved D. V was pared by 3 bases and J by 1 base, with 8 bases between. CDR3 size: 14 residues. From germline, CDR1 is MDHEN and CDR2 SYDVKM. As DNA, the CDR3 is TGTGCCAGCAGTTTTGTGGCAGGCACAGATACGCAGTATTTT. Protein sequence: CASSFVAGTDTQYF.

By sample fraction, this clone is medium-sized. The rearrangement links TRBV6-4 to TRBJ2-3, with 12 bases matching TRBD2. Germline V CDR1 and CDR2: MRHNA, SNTAGT. Trimming removed 5 bases from V and 4 bases from J; junction bases left unmatched: 4. The CDR3 runs to 15 residues. The CDR3 DNA follows: TGTGCCAGCAGTTCTAGCGGGGGGGCACCAGATACGCAGTATTTT. This translates into CASSSSGGAPDTQYF.

V is TRBV6-6 and J is TRBJ1-5, with a weak D call TRBD1 (5 bases). The CDR3 runs 14 residues. Germline CDR1 is MNHNY and CDR2 is SVGAGI (reference sequence). V lost 8 bases and J 4 bases, leaving 15 bases between the germline ends. The CDR3 reads CASVGGTGNQPQHF. CDR3 nucleotides: TGTGCCAGCGTGGGGGGGACTGGGAATCAGCCCCAGCATTTT.

This clone turned up a few times. The DNA for the CDR3 is TGTGCCAGCCCCAAGAACACCGGGGAGCTGTTTTTT. It codes for CASPKNTGELFF. The chain couples TRBV6-4 to TRBJ2-2; D uncertain. Trimming pared 8 bases from V and 1 base from J, leaving 5 bases between. Germline CDR1 is MRHNA and CDR2 is SNTAGT. The CDR3 is made up of 12 amino acids.